Listed here is a single T cell receptor beta chain. The clone's antigen remains unknown. The record has no base qualities; no much larger clone is one base away. These data come from a study of T-cell reconstitution after alpha-beta-depleted transplantation in children (dated by TCRdb to the mid-2010s). Study-wide context: T-cell immune reconstitution after TCRalphabeta/CD19-depleted allogeneic hematopoietic cell transplantation in children was quantitatively tracked in the study by means of TCR repertoire profiling.

As encoded in the germline V gene (reference sequence), CDR1 is GTSNPN while CDR2 is SVGIG. The cysteine opens and the phenylalanine closes a CDR3 of 15 amino acids. Left in the record is the CDR3 DNA by itself, 45 bases read in frame from the first base. V and J lose 1 base and 0 bases, and a span of 11 bases separates them. Libraries were constructed by PCR. The listed sequencing device is Illumina HiSeq 2500. TCR library preparation used molecular barcoding, with unique molecular identifiers applied to normalize quantification of the TCRbeta repertoire. TCRdb's own reprocessing of the public reads used fastp at Q25 and MiXCR and kept productive beta chains. CDR3 protein duplicates are merged, each entry listing the most common genes and DNA. In this sample the table shows just over 950,000 distinct CDR3 sequences, roughly 29% of which occur a single time. The ten top clones hold 28% of the sample.

The full study reports these points: About two months after transplant, the apparently early recovery of alphabetaT-cell counts reportedly depended on just several hundred clones that had expanded rapidly and came from non-depleted graft cells. Over the following months the frequencies of hyperexpanded clones went down, and after one year T-cell counts and TCRbeta diversity were mostly credited to newly produced T cells. In some patients, high TCRbeta diversity at day 60 was attributed to recipient T cells and intrathymic progenitors that had survived conditioning.

The treatment or condition label for this specimen denotes: allogeneic hematopoietic cell transplantation with graft depleted of TCRalphabeta T cells and CD19 B cells. TCRalphabeta/CD19-depleted allogeneic hematopoietic cell grafts were given to the transplant recipients, all of whom were children. The chain couples TRBV30 to TRBJ2-3; tentative D gene TRBD2, with 6 bases matching. The specimen was PBMCs, mostly from graft donor cells, collected 360 days after TCRalphabeta/CD19-depleted stem cell transplant. The source is a boy in the first two years of life who had a stem cell transplant for SCID, so the T cells may come from the graft donor. CDR3 reads: CAWSEQRVSTDTQYF. The DNA sequence is TGTGCCTGGAGTGAGCAGCGGGTTAGCACAGATACGCAGTATTTT.